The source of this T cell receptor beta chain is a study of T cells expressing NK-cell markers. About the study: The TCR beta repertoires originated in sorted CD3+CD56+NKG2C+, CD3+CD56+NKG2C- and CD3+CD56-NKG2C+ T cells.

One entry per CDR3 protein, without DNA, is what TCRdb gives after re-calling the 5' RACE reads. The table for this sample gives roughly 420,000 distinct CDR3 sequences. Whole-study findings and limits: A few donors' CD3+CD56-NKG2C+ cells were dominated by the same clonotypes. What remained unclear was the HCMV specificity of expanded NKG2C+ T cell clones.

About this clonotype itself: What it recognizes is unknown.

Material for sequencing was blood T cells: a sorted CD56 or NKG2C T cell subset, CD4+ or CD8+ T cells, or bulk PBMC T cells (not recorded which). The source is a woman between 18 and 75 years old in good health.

The chain's CDR3 is CASSPAGLAGGSHTDTQYF. This sequence joins TRBV4-3 and TRBJ2-3; TCRdb reports TRBD2, a call that lacks DNA to check it against. This CDR3 is built from 19 residues. CDR1 and CDR2 (germline): LGHNA, YSLEER.